The clone carrying this T cell receptor beta chain was observed a few times. Original methodology: By means of reference gene primer amplification, nucleated cell counts were estimated. Clones were read by immunoSEQ multiplex PCR, and TCRdb kept only the in-frame ones, dropping some. That table is the source of V, J and clone size, and D and trimming were worked out from the DNA. The sample has 150,000 to 200,000 clones, roughly 83% seen once. The CDR3 runs 15 residues. The junction had 9 bases not matched to a gene; V was cut back by 6 bases and J by 7 bases. The germline CDR1 and CDR2 sequences are SGHTA and FQGNSA. These data originate in a study of blood T cell repertoires in COVID-19.

This TCR was sampled from a woman aged 60-75 years with acute or convalescent COVID-19. V is TRBV7-2 and J is TRBJ1-6; 7 bases match TRBD1. The sequenced sample consisted of peripheral blood. The CDR3 region has the DNA TGTGCCAGCAGGATTCCGACAGGGCGCAATTCACCCCTCCACTTT. Amino acids: CASRIPTGRNSPLHF.